This T cell receptor beta chain comes out of a study of CD8+ T cells in alopecia areata. The overall study: Tofacitinib treatment spanned 6 to 18 months, with 6 months off drug afterward.

V shed 3 bases and J shed 0 bases, with 12 bases lying between them. This CDR3 region has 15 residues. Germline V gene sequence: CDR1 SGDLS, CDR2 YYNGEE. This clone was detected once. RNA, once extracted, was reverse transcribed into cDNA for use as the sequencing template. This table comes from immunoSEQ multiplex PCR, and its TCRdb copy is limited to in-frame clones, with some not included. The table includes 130,000 to 150,000 clones, 45% to 60% detected once. The sequence derives from a human donor with alopecia areata. This chain joins TRBV9 and TRBJ1-1; a possible D gene is TRBD1 (6 bases). Sequenced input: CD4+ T cells sorted from blood. CDR3 bases: TGTGCCAGCAGCGCCTGGACAGCCATGAACACTGAAGCTTTCTTT. Its protein product is CASSAWTAMNTEAFF.